These T cell receptor beta chains were read from a single sample in a study of T-cell reconstitution after alpha-beta-depleted transplantation in children. TCRdb processed the PCR reads anew with MiXCR; each CDR3 protein has one entry. The sample holds 250,000 to 300,000 distinct CDR3 sequences; almost 10% are singletons and the top ten take over 9.5%. Specimen: PBMCs from the stem cell graft donor, collected from the stem cell graft. These receptors were obtained from a human donor who donated a stem cell graft to a child with SCID. The CDR3 runs from the conserved cysteine through the conserved F or W. A D gene is named only where the DNA matches it firmly. The size field is filled for only some rows; it gives once, few, many or a size class.

D: NA; size: few; V: TRBV5-6; J: TRBJ1-1; CDR3: CASSNRVLLNTEAFF; DNA: TGTGCCAGCAGCAACCGGGTCCTTTTGAACACTGAAGCTTTCTTT
D: NA; size: NA; V: TRBV7-9; J: TRBJ2-5; CDR3: CASSLYSPTVETQYF; DNA: TGTGCCAGCAGCTTATACAGCCCGACTGTGGAGACCCAGTACTTC
D: TRBD2; size: many; V: TRBV11-2; J: TRBJ2-3; CDR3: CASSSSGGFTDTQYF; DNA: TGTGCCAGCAGTAGCAGCGGGGGGTTCACAGATACGCAGTATTTT
D: NA; size: NA; V: TRBV11-2; J: TRBJ2-2; CDR3: CASSPRALTGELFF; DNA: TGTGCCAGCAGCCCAAGGGCTCTAACCGGGGAGCTGTTTTTT
D: TRBD1; size: NA; V: TRBV7-9; J: TRBJ2-1; CDR3: CASSLGDRESNEQFF; DNA: TGTGCCAGCAGCTTAGGGGACAGGGAAAGCAATGAGCAGTTCTTC
D: NA; size: few; V: TRBV6-1; J: TRBJ2-5; CDR3: CASSTQRVGPANQETQYF; DNA: TGTGCCAGCAGCACTCAACGGGTGGGACCGGCGAACCAAGAGACCCAGTACTTC
D: TRBD1; size: few; V: TRBV4-2; J: TRBJ1-4; CDR3: CASSQLRGDRNEKLFF; DNA: TGTGCCAGCAGCCAATTGCGGGGGGACAGGAATGAAAAACTGTTTTTT
D: TRBD2; size: NA; V: TRBV7-9; J: TRBJ2-1; CDR3: CASSLVGGGVNEQFF; DNA: TGTGCCAGCAGCTTAGTGGGTGGGGGGGTGAATGAGCAGTTCTTC
D: TRBD2; size: NA; V: TRBV27; J: TRBJ2-1; CDR3: CASSLRAGSSYNEQFF; DNA: TGTGCCAGCAGTTTGAGAGCGGGGAGCTCCTACAATGAGCAGTTCTTC
D: TRBD1; size: NA; V: TRBV11-2; J: TRBJ2-2; CDR3: CASSRGQGATGELFF; DNA: TGTGCCAGCAGCCGGGGACAGGGGGCCACCGGGGAGCTGTTTTTT